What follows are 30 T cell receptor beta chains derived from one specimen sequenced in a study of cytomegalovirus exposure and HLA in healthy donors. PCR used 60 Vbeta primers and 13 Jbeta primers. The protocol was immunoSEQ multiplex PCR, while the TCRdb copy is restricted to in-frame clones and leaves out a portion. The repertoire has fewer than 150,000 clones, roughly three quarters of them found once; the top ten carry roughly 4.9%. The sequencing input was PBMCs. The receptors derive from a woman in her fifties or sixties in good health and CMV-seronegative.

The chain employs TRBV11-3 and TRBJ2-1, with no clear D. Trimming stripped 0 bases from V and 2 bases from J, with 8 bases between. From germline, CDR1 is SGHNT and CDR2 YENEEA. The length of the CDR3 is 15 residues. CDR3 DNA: TGTGCCAGCAGCTTAGATGCTAGTACCTACAATGAGCAGTTCTTC. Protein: CASSLDASTYNEQFF.

DNA of the CDR3: TGTGCCAGCAGCCGCGACAGGGACTATGGCTACACCTTC. As protein: CASSRDRDYGYTF. The chain uses TRBV14 and TRBJ1-2, with 7 bases aligning to TRBD1. This CDR3 has 13 residues. With 4 bases clipped from V and 3 bases from J, the junction kept 2 bases outside the gene matches. The V gene's germline CDR1 is SGHDN and CDR2 FVKESK.

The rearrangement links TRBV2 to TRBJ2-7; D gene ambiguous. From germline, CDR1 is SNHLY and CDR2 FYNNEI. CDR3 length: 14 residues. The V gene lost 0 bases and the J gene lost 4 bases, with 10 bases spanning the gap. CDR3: CASSEASNSYEQYF. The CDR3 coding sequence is TGTGCCAGCAGTGAAGCCTCTAATTCGTACGAGCAGTACTTC.

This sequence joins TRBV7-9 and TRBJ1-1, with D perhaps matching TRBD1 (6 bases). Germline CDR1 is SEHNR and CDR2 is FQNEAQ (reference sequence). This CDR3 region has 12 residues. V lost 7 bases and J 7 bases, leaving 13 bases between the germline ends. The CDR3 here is CASIRDRLEAFF. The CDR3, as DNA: TGTGCCAGCATTAGAGACAGGCTTGAAGCTTTCTTT.

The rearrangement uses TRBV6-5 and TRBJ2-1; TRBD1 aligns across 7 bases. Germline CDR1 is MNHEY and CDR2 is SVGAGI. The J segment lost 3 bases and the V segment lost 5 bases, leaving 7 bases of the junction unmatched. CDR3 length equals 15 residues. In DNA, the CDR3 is TGTGCCAGCAGTCGATGGGACAGTGTCTACAATGAGCAGTTCTTC. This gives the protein CASSRWDSVYNEQFF.

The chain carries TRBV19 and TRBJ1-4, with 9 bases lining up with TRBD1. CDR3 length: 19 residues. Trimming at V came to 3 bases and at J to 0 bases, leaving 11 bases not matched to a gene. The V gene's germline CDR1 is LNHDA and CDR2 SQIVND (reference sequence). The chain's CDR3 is CASSISGDRAGATNEKLFF. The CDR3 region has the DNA TGTGCCAGTAGTATCTCCGGGGACAGGGCGGGTGCAACTAATGAAAAACTGTTTTTT.

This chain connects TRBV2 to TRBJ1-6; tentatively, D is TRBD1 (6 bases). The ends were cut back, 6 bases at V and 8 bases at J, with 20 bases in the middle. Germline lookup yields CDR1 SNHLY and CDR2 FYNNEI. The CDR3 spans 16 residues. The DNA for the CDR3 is TGTGCCAGCAGCTCTTCAGGGGTTTTAAGGGATTCACCCCTCCACTTT. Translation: CASSSSGVLRDSPLHF.

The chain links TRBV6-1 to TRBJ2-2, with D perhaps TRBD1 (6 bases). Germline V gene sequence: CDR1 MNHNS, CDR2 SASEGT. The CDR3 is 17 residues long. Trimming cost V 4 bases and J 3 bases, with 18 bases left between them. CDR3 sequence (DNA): TGTGCCAGCAGTGGAGAACCCTGGCAGGGGTACACCGGGGAGCTGTTTTTT. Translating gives CASSGEPWQGYTGELFF.

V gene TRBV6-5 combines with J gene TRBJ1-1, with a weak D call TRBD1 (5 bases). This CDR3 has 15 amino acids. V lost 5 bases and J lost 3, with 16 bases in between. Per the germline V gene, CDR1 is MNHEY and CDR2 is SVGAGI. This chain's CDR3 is CASSLQGRRDTEAFF. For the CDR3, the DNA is TGTGCCAGCAGTCTTCAGGGCAGGAGGGACACTGAAGCTTTCTTT.

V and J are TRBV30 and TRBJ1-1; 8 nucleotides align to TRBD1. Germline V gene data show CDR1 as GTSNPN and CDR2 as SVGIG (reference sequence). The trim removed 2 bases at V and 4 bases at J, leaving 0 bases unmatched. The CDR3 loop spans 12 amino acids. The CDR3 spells CAWSTGGTEAFF. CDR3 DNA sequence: TGTGCCTGGAGTACAGGGGGCACTGAAGCTTTCTTT.

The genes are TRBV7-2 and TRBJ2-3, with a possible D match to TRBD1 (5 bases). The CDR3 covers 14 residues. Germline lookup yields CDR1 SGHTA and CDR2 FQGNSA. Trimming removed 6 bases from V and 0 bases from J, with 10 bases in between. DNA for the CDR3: TGTGCCAGCAGGATAGGGGTTAGCACAGATACGCAGTATTTT. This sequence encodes CASRIGVSTDTQYF.

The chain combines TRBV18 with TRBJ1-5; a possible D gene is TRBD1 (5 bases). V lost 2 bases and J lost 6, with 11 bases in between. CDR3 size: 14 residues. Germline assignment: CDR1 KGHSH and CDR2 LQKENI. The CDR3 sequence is CASSPGGVGQPQHF. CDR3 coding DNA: TGTGCCAGCTCACCAGGAGGGGTAGGTCAGCCCCAGCATTTT.

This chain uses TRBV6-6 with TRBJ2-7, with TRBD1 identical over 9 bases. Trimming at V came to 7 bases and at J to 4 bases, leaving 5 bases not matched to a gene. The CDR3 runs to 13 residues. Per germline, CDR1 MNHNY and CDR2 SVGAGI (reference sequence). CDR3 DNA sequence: TGTGCCAGCACCCCGGGACAGGGATACGAGCAGTACTTC. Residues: CASTPGQGYEQYF.

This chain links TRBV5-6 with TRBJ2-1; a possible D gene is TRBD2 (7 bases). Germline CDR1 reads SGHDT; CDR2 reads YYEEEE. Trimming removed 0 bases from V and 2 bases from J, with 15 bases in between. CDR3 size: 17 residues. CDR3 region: CASSLELEGGPYNEQFF. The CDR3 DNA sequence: TGTGCCAGCAGCTTGGAGCTGGAGGGGGGGCCCTACAATGAGCAGTTCTTC.

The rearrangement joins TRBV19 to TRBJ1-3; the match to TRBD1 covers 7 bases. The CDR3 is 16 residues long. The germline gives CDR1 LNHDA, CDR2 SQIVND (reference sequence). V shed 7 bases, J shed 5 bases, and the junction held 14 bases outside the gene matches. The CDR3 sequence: CASTPIRGTGRNTIYF. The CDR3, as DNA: TGTGCCAGTACCCCCATCAGGGGGACGGGTAGAAACACCATATATTTT.

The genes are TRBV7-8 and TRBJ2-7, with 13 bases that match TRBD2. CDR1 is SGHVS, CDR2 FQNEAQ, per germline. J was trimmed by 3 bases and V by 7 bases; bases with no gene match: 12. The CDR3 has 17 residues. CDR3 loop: CASNPGWTSGGHYEQYF. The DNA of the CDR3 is TGTGCCAGCAATCCAGGGTGGACTAGCGGGGGACACTACGAGCAGTACTTC.

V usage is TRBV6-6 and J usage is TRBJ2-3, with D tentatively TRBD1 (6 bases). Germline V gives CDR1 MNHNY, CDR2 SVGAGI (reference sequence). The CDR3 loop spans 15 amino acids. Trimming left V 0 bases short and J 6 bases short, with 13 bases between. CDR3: CASSYSRSRGDTQYF. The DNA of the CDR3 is TGTGCCAGCAGTTACTCCAGGTCAAGGGGGGATACGCAGTATTTT.

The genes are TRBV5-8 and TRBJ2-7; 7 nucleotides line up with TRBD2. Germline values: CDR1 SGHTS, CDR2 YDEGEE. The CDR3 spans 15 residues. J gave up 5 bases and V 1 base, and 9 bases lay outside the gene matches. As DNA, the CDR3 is TGTGCCAGCAGCTTGACTCCGCGGGGGTTCAACGAGCAGTACTTC. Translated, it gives CASSLTPRGFNEQYF.

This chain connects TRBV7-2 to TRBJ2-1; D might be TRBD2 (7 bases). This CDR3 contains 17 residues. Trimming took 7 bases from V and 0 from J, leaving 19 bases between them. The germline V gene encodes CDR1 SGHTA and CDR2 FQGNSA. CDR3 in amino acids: CASNKGGGQSSYNEQFF. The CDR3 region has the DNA TGTGCCAGCAACAAGGGGGGGGGACAAAGCTCCTACAATGAGCAGTTCTTC.

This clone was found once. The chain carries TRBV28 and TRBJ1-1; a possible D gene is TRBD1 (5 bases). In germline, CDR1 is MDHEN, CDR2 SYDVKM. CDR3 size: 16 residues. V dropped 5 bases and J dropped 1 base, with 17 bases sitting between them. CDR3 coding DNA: TGTGCCAGCAGTACCCAGGGCAGGATGGGGAACACTGAAGCTTTCTTT. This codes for CASSTQGRMGNTEAFF.

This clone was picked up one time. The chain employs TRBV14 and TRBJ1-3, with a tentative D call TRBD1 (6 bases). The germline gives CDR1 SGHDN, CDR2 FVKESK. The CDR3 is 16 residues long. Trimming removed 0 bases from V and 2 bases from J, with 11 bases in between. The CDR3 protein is CASSQDRGDTGNTIYF. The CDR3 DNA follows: TGTGCCAGCAGCCAAGATCGAGGGGACACTGGAAACACCATATATTTT. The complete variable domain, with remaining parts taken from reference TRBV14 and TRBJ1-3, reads EAGVTQFPSHSVIEKGQTVTLRCDPISGHDNLYWYRRVMGKEIKFLLHFVKESKQDESGMPNNRFLAERTGGTYSTLKVQPAELEDSGVYFCASSQDRGDTGNTIYFGEGSWLTVV.

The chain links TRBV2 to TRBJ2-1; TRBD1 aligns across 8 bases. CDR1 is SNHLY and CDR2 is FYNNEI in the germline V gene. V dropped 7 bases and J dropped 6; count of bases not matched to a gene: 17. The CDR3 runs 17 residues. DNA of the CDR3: TGTGCCAGCATCACGGGCAGGGGGCAAATTACGGCCAATGAGCAGTTCTTC. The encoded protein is CASITGRGQITANEQFF.

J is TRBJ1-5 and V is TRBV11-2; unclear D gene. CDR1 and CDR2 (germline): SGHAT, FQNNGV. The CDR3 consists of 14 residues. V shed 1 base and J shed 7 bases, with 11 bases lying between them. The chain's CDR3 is CASSLGGRMQPQHF. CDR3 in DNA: TGTGCCAGCAGCTTAGGCGGGCGCATGCAGCCCCAGCATTTT.

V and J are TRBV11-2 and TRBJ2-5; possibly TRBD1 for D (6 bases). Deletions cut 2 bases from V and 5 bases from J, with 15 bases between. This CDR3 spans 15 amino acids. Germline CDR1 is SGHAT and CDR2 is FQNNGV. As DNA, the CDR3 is TGTGCCAGCAGCTTAATGGCAGGGGCGTGGGAGACCCAGTACTTC. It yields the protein CASSLMAGAWETQYF.

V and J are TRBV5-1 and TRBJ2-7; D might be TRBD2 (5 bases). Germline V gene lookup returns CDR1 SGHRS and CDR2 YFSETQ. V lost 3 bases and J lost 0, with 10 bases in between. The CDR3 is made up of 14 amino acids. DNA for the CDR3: TGCGCCAGCAGCTCAGAGCGGATCTCCTACGAGCAGTACTTC. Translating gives CASSSERISYEQYF.

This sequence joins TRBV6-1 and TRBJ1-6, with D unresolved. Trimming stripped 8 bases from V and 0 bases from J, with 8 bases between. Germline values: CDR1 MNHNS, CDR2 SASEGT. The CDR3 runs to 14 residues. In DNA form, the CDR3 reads TGTGCCAGCCGATGGGCCTCCTATAATTCACCCCTCCACTTT. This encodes CASRWASYNSPLHF.

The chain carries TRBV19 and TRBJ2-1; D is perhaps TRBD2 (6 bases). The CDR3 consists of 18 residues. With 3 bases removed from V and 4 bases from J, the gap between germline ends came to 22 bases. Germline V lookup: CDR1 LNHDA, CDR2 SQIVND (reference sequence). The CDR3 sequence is CASSIQGGERGRYNEQFF. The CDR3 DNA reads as TGTGCCAGTAGTATTCAGGGAGGAGAACGGGGTCGATACAATGAGCAGTTCTTC.

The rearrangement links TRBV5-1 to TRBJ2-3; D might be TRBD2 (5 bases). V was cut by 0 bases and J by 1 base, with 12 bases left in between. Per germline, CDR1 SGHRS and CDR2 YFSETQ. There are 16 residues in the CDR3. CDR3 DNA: TGCGCCAGCAGCTTGGCCCCCAGCGGAGGCACAGATACGCAGTATTTT. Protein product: CASSLAPSGGTDTQYF.

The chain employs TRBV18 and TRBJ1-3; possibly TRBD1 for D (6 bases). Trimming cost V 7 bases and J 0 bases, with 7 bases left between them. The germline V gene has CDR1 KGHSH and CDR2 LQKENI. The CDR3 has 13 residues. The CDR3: CASLQGSGNTIYF. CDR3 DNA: TGTGCCAGCTTACAGGGCTCTGGAAACACCATATATTTT.

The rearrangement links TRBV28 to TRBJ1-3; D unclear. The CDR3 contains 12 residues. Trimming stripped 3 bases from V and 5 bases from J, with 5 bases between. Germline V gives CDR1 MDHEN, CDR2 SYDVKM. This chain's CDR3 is CASSFPRNTIYF. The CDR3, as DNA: TGTGCCAGCAGTTTCCCCAGAAACACCATATATTTT.